This T cell receptor (beta chain) was observed in a study of shared clonotypes between healthy human individuals. Study-level background: Two female and a few male donors aged 18 to 49 were enrolled.

Sequencing was performed with immunoSEQ multiplex PCR; in TCRdb, only in-frame clones are kept and a portion is missing. This table holds over 2 million clones, roughly 94% found once. The ends lost 0 bases at V and 0 bases at J; junction bases unmatched: 5. Germline values: CDR1 SGHRS, CDR2 YFSETQ. The CDR3 spans 17 residues. To note about this clone: Its matching antigen is unknown.

Study results and limitations: Sharing across a few donors was seen in 4% to 6.5% of naive CD4 clonotypes. Only a few donors were included, so the genetic and exposure-history diversity represented was limited.

All participating donors were Caucasian adults from Nashville, Tennessee. The sample consisted of naive CD4+ T cells sorted from blood. Described subset: CD45RA+ positively selected. The TCR sequence derives from a man between 18 and 29 years old in good health. The V and J genes are TRBV5-1 and TRBJ1-1; 10 positions agree with TRBD1. CDR3 nucleotide sequence: TGCGCCAGCAGCTTGGTTCGACAGGGGGCGATGAACACTGAAGCTTTCTTT. It specifies CASSLVRQGAMNTEAFF.